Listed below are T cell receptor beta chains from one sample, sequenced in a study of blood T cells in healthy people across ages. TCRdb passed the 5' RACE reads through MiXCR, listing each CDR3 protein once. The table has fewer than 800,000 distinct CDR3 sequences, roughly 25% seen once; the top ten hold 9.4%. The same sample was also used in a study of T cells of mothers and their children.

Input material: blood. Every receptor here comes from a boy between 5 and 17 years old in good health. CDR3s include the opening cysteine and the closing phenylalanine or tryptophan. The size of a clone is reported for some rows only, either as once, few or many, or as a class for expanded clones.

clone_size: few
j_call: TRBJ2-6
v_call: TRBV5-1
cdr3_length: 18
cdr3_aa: CASSFLWDSPPGANVLTF

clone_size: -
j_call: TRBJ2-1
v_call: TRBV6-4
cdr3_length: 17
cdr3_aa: CASTYRTSGSSYNEQFF

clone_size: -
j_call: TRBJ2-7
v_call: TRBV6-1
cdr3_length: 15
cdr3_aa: CASSAWTGESYEQYF

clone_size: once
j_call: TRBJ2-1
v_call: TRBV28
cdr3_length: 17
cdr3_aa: CASSLLSSGALYNEQFF

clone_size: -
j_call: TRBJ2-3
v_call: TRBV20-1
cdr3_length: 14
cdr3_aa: CSALAGGPRDTQYF

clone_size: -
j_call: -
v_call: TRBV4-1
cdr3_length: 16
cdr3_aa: CASSRIAGATTYEQYF

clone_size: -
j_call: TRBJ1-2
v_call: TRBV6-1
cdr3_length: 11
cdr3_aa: CASVDPAGYTF

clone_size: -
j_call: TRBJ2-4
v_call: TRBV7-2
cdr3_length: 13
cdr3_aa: CASSLAAWDIQYF

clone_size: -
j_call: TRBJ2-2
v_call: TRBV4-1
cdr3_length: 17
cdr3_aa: CASSPRFRGSATGELFF

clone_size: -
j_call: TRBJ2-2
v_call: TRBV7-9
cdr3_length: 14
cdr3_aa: CASSLVGYTGELFF

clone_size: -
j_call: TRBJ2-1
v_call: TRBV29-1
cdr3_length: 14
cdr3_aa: CSAYPSEGRDEQFF

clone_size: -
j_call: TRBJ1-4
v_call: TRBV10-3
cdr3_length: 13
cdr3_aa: CAIAPGINEKLFF

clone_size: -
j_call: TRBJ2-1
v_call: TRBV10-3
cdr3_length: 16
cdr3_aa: CAISVTSGLGLREQFF

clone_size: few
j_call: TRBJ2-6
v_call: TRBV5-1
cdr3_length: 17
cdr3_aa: CASSLGQGGAGANVLTF

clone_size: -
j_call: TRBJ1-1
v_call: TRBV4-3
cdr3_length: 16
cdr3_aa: CASSPVGTGVNTEAFF

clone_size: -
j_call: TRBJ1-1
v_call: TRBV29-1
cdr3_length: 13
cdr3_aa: CSVGGGGATEAFF

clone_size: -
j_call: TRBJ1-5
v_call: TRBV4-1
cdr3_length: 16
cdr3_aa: CASSQEIGRINQPQHF

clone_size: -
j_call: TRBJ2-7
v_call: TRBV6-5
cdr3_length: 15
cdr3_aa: CASSSLDSSFAEQYF

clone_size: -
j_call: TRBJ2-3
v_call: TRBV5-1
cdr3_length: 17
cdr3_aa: CASSNLPGAGGTDTQYF

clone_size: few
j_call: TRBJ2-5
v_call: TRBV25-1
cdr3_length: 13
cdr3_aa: CASTRGSGETQYF

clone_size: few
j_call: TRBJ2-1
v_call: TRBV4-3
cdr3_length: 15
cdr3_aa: CASSQGEASYNEQFF

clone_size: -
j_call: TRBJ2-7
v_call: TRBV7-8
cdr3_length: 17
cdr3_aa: CASSPRVPIASSYEQYF

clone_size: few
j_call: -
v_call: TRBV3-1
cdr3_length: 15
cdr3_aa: CASSARAGGIDEQFF

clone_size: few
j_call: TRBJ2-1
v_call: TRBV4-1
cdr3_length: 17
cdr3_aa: CASSHDLTSGSISEQFF

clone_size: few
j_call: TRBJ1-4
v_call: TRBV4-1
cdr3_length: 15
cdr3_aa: CASSQGTGLSEKLFF

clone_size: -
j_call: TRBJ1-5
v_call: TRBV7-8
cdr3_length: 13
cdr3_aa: CASSFRDNQPQHF

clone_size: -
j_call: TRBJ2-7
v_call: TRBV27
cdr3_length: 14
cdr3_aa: CASSYEGSSYEQYF

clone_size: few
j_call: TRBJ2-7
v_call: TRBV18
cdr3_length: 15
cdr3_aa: CASSPQIQGGNEQYF

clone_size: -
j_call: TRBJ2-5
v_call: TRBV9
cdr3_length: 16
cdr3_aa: CASSVAPRGGEETQYF

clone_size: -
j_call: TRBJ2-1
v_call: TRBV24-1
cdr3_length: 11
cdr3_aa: CATSGIDEQFF

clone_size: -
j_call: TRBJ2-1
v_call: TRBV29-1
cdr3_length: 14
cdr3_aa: CSVGMRLLAEEQFF

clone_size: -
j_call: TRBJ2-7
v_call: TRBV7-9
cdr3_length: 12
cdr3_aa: CASSFQTDEQYF

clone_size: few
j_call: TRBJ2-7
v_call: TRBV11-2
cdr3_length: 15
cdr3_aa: CASSPLAGAPREQYF

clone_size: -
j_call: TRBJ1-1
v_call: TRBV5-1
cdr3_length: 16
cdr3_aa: CASSFGQGGPNTEAFF

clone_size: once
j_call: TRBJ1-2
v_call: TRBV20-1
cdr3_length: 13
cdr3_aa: CSARGDRRYGYTF

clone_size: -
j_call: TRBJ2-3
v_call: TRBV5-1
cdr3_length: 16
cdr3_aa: CASSLVRGGSTDTQYF

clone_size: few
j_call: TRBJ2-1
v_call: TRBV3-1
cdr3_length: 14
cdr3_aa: CASSRQGTINEQFF

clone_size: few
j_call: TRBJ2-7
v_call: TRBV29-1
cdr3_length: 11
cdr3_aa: CSVEGAEEQYF

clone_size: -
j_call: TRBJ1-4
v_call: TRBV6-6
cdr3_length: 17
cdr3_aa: CASSSATGKGVHEKLFF

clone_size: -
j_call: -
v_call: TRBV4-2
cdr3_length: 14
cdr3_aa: CASSQYEFAYEQYF

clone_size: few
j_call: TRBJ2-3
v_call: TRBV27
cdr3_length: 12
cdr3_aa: CASSKPTDTQCF

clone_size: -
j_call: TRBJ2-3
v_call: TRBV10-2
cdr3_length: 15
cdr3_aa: CASSERGLYTDTQYF

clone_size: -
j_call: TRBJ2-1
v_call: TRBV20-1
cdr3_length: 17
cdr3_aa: CSARDSLAGSPYNEQFF

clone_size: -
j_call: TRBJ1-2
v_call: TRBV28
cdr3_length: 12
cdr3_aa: CASSLRKSGYTF

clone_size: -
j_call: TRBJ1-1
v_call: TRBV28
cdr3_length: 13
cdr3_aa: CASSRQAYTEAFF

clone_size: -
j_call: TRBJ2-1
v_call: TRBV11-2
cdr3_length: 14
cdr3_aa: CASSLHTANNEQFF

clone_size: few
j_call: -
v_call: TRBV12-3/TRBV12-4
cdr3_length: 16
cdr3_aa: CASSPSTSGIYNEQFF

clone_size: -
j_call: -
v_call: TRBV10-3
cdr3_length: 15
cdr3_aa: CAISESAGAGETQYF

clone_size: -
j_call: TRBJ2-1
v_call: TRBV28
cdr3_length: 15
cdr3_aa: CASSSQGIAYNEQFF

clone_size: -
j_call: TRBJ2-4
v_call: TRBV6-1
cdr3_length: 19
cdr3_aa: CASTFIELADIVAKNIQYF

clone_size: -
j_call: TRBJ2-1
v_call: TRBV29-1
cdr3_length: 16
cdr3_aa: CSVQSLWGRASSEQFF

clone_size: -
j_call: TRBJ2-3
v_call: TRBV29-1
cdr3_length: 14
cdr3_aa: CSVEVGERGDTQYF

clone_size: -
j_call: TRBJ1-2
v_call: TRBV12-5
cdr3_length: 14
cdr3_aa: CASGSGEGIRGYTF